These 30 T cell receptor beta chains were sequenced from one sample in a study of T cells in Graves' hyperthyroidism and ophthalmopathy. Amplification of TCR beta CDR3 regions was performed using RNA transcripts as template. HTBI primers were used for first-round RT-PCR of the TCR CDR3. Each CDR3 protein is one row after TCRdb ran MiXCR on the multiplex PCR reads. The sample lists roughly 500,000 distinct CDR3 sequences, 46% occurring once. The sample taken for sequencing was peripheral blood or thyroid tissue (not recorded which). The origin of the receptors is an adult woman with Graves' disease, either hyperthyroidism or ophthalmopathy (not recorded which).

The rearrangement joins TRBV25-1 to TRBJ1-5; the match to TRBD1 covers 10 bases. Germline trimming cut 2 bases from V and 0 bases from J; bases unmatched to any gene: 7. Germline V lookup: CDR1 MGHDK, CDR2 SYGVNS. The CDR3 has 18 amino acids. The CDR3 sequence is CASSETGTGANSNQPQHF. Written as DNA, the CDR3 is TGTGCCAGCAGTGAAACCGGGACAGGGGCCAATAGCAATCAGCCCCAGCATTTT.

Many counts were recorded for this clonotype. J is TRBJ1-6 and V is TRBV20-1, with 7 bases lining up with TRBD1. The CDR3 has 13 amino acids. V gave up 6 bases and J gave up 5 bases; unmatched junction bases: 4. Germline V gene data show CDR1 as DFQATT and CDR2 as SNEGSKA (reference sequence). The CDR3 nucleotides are TGCAGTGCAAGGGACAGCAATAATTCACCCCTCCACTTT. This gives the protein CSARDSNNSPLHF.

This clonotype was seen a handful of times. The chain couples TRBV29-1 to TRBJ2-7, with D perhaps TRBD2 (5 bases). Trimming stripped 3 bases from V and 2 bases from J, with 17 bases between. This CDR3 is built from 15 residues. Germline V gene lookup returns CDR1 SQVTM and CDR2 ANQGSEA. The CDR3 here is CSVEEVGLTPYEQYF. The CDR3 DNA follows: TGCAGCGTTGAGGAGGTCGGGCTGACCCCCTACGAGCAGTACTTC.

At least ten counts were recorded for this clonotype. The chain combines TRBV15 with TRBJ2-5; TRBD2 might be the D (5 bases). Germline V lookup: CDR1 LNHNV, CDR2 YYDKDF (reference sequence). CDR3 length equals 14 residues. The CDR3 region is CAAGLGSVSGTQYF. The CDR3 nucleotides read TGTGCTGCCGGCCTCGGTTCGGTAAGCGGGACCCAGTACTTC.

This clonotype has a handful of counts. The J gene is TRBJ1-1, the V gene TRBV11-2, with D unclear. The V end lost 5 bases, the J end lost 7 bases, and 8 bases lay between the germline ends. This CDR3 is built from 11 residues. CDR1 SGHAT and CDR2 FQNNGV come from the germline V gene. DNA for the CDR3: TGTGCCAGCAGCCCGACCCATGAAGCTTTCTTT. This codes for CASSPTHEAFF.

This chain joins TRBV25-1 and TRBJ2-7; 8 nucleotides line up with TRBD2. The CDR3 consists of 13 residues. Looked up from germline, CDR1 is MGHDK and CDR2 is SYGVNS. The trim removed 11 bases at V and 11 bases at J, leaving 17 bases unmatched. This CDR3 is CAGGSSGPLEEYF. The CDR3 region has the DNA TGTGCCGGAGGTTCTAGCGGGCCCCTGGAGGAGTACTTC.

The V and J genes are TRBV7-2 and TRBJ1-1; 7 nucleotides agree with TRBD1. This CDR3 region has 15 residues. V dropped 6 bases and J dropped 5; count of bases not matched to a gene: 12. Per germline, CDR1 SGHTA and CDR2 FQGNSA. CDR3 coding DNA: TGTGCCAGCAGTCAAGAAGGGGGCAAGAGAACTGAAGCTTTCTTT. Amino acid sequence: CASSQEGGKRTEAFF.

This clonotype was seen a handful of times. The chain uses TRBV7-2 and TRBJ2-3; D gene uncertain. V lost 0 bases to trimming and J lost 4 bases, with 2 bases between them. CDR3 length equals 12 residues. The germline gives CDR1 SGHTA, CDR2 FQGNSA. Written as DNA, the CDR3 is TGTGCCAGCAGCTTAGCTTCAGATACGCAGTATTTT. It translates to CASSLASDTQYF.

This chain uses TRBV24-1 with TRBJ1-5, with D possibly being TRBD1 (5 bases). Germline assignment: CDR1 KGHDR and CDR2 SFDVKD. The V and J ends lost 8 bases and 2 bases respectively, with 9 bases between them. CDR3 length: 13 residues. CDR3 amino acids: CATIGGRNQPQHF. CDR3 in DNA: TGTGCCACCATTGGGGGTCGCAATCAGCCCCAGCATTTT.

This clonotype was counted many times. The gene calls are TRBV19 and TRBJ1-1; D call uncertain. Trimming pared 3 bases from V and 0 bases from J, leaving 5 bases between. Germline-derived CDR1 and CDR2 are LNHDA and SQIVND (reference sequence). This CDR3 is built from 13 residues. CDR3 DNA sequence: TGTGCCAGTAGTATGCATCTGAACACTGAAGCTTTCTTT. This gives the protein CASSMHLNTEAFF.

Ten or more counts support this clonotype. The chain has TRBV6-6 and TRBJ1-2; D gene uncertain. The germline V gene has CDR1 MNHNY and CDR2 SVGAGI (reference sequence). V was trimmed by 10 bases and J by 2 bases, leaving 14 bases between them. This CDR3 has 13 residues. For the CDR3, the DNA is TGTGCCACCTCACGGCCATACAACTATGGCTACACCTTC. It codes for CATSRPYNYGYTF.

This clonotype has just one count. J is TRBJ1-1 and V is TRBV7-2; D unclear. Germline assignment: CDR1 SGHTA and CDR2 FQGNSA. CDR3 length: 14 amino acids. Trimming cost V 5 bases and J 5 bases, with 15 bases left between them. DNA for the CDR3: TGTGCCAGCAGCCAACAAAGGGAGGAAACTGAAGCTTTCTTT. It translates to CASSQQREETEAFF.

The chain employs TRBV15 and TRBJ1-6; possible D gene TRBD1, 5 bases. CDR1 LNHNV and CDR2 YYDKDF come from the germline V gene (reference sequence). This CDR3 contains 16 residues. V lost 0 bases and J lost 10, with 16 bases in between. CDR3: CATSRDLSGGGSPLHF. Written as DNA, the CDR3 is TGTGCCACCAGCAGAGATTTAAGCGGGGGAGGGTCACCCCTCCACTTT. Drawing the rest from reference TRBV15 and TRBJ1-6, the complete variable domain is DAMVIQNPRYQVTQFGKPVTLSCSQTLNHNVMYWYQQKSSQAPKLLFHYYDKDFNNEADTPDNFQSRRPNTSFCFLDIRSPGLGDTAMYLCATSRDLSGGGSPLHFGNGTRLTVT.

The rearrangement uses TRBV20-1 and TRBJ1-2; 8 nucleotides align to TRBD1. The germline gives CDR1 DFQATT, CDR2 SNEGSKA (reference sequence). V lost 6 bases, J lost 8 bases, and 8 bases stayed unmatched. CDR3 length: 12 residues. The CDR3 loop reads CSAPDRAYGYTF. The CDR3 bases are TGCAGTGCCCCGGACAGGGCGTACGGCTACACCTTC.

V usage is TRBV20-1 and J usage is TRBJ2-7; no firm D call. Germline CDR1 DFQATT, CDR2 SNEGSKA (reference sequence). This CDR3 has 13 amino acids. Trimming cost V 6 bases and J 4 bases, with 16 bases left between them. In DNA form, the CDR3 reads TGCAGTGCCCCTACGGCTGGTCTGTACGAGCAGTACTTC. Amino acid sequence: CSAPTAGLYEQYF.

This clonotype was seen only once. CDR3 amino acids: CASKDRTGGEQYF. The DNA for the CDR3 is TGTGCCAGCAAAGACCGGACAGGGGGCGAGCAGTACTTC. This chain links TRBV13 with TRBJ2-7; TRBD1 aligns across 10 bases. The J segment lost 6 bases and the V segment lost 7 bases, leaving 6 bases of the junction unmatched. CDR3 length equals 13 residues. From germline, CDR1 is PRHDT and CDR2 FYEKMQ (reference sequence).

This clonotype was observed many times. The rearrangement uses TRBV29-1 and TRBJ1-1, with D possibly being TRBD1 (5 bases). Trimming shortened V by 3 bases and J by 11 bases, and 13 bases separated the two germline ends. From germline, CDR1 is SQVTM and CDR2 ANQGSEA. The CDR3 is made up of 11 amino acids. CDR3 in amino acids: CSVDWGRWAFF. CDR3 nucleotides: TGCAGCGTTGATTGGGGCAGATGGGCTTTCTTT.

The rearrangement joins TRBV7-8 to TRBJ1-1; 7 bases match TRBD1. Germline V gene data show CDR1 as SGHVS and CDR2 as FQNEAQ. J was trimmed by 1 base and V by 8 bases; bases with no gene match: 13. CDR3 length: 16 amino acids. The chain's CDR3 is CASYRGGGTANTEAFF. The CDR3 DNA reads TGTGCCAGCTACCGGGGAGGGGGGACAGCGAACACTGAAGCTTTCTTT. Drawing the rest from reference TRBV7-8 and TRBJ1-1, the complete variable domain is GAGVSQSPRYKVAKRGQDVALRCDPISGHVSLFWYQQALGQGPEFLTYFQNEAQLDKSGLPSDRFFAERPEGSVSTLKIQRTQQEDSAVYLCASYRGGGTANTEAFFGQGTRLTVV.

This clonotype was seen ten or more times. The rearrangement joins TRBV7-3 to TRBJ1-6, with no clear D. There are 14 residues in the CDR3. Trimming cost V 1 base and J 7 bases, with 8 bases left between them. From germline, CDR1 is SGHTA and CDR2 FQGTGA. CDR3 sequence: CASSLNADNSPLHF. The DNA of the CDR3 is TGTGCCAGCAGCTTAAACGCGGACAATTCACCCCTCCACTTT.

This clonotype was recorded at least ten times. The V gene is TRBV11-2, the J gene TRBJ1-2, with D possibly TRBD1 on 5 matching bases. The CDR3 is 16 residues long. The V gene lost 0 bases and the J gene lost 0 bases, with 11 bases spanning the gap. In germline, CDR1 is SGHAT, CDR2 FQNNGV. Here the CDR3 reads CASSLEGGVANYGYTF. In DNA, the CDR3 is TGTGCCAGCAGCTTAGAGGGGGGGGTAGCTAACTATGGCTACACCTTC.

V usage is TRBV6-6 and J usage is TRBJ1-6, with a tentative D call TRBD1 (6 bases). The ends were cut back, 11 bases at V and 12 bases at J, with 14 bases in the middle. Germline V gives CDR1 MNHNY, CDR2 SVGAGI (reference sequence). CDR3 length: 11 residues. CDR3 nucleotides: TGTGCCGGAGGAGGAGGGGGACCCCTCCACTTT. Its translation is CAGGGGGPLHF.

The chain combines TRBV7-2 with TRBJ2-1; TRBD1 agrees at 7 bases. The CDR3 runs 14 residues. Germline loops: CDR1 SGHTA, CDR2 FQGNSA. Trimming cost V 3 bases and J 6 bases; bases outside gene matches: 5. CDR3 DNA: TGTGCCAGCAGCTTGGGACAGATCGCCAATGAGCAGTTCTTC. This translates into CASSLGQIANEQFF.

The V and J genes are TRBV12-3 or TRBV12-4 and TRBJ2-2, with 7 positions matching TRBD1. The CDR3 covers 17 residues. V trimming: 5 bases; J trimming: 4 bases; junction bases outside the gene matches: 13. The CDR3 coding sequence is TGTGCCAGCAGTGCAGACAGGGCGTTAGTGGGCACCGGGGAGCTGTTTTTT. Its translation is CASSADRALVGTGELFF.

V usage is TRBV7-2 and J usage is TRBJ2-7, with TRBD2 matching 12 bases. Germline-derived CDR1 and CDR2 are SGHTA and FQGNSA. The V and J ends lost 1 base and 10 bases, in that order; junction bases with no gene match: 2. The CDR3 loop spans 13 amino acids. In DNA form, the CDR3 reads TGTGCCAGCAGCTTAGGACTAGCGGGAGATCAGTACTTC. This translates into CASSLGLAGDQYF.

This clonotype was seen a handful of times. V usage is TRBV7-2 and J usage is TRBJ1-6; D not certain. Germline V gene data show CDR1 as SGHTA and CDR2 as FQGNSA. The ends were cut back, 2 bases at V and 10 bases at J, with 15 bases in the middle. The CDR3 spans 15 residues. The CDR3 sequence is CASSLQTPGGSPLHF. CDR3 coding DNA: TGTGCCAGCAGCTTACAAACCCCGGGAGGGTCACCCCTCCACTTT.

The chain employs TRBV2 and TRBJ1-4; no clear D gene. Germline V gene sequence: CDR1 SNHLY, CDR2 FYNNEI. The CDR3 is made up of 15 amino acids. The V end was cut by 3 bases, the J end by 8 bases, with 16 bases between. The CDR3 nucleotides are TGTGCCAGCAGTGACGCGGGGTCGGGAGGGGAAAAACTGTTTTTT. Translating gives CASSDAGSGGEKLFF.

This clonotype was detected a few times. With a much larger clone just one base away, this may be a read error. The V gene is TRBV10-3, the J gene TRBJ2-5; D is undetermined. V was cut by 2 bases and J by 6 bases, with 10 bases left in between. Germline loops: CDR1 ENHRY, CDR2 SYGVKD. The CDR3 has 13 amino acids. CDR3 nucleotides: TGTGCCATCAGTGAGGGTCCCGGACAGACCCAGTACTTC. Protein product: CAISEGPGQTQYF.

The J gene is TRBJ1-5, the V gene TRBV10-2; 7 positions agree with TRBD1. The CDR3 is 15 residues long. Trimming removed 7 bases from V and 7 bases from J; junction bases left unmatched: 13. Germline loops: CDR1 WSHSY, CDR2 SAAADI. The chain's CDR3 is CASTQGGQGYQPQHF. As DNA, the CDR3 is TGCGCCAGCACCCAGGGGGGGCAGGGGTACCAGCCCCAGCATTTT.

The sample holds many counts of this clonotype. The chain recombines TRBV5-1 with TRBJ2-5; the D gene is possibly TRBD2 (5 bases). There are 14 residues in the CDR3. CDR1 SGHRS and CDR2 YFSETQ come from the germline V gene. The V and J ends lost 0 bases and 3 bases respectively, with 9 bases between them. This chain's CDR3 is CASSLVGGEETQYF. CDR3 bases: TGCGCCAGCAGCTTGGTAGGAGGTGAAGAGACCCAGTACTTC.

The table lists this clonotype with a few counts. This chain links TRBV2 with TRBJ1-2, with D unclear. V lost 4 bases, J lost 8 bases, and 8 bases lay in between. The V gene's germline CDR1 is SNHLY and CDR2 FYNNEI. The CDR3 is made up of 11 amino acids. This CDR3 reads CASSGGEGYTF. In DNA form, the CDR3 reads TGTGCCAGCAGTGGTGGTGAAGGCTACACCTTC.